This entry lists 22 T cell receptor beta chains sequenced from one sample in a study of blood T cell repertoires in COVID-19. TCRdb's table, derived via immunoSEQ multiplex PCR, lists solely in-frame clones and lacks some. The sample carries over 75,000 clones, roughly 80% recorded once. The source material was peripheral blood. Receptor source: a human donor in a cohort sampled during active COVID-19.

CDR3 sequence (DNA): TGTGCCAGCAGCTTCCGGGACTCGTACAATGAGCAGTTCTTC. Residues: CASSFRDSYNEQFF. The chain couples TRBV3-1 (or the pseudogene TRBV3-2) to TRBJ2-1; perhaps TRBD2 as D (6 bases). V lost 5 bases and J lost 4, with 12 bases in between. This CDR3 region has 14 residues. From germline, CDR1 is LGHDT and CDR2 YNNKEL (reference sequence).

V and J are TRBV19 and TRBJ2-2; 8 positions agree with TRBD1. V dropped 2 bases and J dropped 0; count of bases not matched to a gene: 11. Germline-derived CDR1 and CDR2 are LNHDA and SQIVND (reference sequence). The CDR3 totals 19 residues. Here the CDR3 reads CASSIMDRDYRANTGELFF. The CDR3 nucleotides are TGTGCCAGTAGTATAATGGACAGGGATTACCGAGCGAACACCGGGGAGCTGTTTTTT.

The CDR3 DNA reads TGTGCCAGCAGTCGGACTAGCGGGAGTGCTCAAAGCTCCTACGAGCAGTACTTC. Its translation is CASSRTSGSAQSSYEQYF. This rearrangement joins TRBV28 to TRBJ2-7, with 13 nucleotides matching TRBD2. The trim removed 5 bases at V and 0 bases at J, leaving 10 bases unmatched. The germline V gene encodes CDR1 MDHEN and CDR2 SYDVKM. The CDR3 is 18 amino acids.

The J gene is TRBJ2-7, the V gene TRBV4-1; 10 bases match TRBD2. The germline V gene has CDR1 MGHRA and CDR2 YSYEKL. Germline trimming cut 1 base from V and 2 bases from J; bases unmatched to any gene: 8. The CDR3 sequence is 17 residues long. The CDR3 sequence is CASSQVISGGTPYEQYF. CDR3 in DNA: TGCGCCAGCAGCCAAGTGATTAGCGGGGGGACACCCTACGAGCAGTACTTC.

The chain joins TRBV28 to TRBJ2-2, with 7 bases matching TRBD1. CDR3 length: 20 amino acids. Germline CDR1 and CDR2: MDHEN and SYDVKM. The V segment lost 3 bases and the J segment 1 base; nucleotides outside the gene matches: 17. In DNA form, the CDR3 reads TGTGCCAGCAGTTTGCCGCTATGGGGGATGACAGGGAAGAACACCGGGGAGCTGTTTTTT. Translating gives CASSLPLWGMTGKNTGELFF. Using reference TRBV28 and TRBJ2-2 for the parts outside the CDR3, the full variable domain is DVKVTQSSRYLVKRTGEKVFLECVQDMDHENMFWYRQDPGLGLRLIYFSYDVKMKEKGDIPEGYSVSREKKERFSLILESASTNQTSMYLCASSLPLWGMTGKNTGELFFGEGSRLTVL.

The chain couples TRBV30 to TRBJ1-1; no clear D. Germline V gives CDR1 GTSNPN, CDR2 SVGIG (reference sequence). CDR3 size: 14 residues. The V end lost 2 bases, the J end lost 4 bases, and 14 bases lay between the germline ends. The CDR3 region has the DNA TGTGCCTGGAGTACTGATGTGGTTAGCACTGAAGCTTTCTTT. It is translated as CAWSTDVVSTEAFF.

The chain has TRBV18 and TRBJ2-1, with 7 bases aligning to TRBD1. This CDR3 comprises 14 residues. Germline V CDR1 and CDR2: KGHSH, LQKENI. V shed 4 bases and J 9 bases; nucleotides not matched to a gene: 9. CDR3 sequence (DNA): TGTGCCAGCTCACTATCCGGGACAGAGGGTGAGCAGTTCTTC. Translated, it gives CASSLSGTEGEQFF. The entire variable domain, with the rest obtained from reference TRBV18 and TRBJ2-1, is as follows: NAGVMQNPRHLVRRRGQEARLRCSPMKGHSHVYWYRQLPEEGLKFMVYLQKENIIDESGMPKERFSAEFPKEGPSILRIQQVVRGDSAAYFCASSLSGTEGEQFFGPGTRLTVL.

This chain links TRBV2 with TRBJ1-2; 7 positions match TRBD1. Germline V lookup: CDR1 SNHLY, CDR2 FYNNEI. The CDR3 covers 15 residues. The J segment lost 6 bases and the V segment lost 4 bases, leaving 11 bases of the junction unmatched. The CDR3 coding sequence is TGTGCCAGCAGTGCTCGGGCGGACAGGACGGATGGCTACACCTTC. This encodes CASSARADRTDGYTF.

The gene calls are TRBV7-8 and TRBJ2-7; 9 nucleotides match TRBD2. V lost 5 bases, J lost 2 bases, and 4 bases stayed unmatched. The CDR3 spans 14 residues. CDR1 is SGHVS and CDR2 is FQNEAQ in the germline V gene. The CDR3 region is CASSRLAATYEQYF. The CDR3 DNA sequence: TGTGCCAGCAGCCGACTAGCGGCTACCTACGAGCAGTACTTC.

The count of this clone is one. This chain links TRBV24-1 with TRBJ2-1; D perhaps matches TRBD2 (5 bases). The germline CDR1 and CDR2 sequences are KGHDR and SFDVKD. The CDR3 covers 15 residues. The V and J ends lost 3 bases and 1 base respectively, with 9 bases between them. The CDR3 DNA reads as TGTGCCACCAGTGATCCCCGGGGATCCTACAATGAGCAGTTCTTC. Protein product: CATSDPRGSYNEQFF.

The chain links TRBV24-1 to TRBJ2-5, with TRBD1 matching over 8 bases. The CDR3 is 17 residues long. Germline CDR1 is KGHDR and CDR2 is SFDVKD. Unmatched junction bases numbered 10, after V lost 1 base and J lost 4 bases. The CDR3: CATSDLGGADRVETQYF. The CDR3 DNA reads TGTGCCACCAGTGATTTAGGTGGAGCGGACAGGGTAGAGACCCAGTACTTC.

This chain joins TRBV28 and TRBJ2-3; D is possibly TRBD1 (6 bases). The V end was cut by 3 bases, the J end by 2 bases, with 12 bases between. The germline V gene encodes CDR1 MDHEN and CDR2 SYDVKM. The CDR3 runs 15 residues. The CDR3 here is CASSLSGHFTDTQYF. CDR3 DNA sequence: TGTGCCAGCAGTTTGTCGGGACACTTCACAGATACGCAGTATTTT.

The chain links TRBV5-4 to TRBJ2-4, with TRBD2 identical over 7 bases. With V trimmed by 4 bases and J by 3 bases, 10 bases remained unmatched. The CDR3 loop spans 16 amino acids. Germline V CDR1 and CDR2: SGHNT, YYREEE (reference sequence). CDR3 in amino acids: CASSPGGGRGKNIQYF. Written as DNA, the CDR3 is TGTGCCAGCAGCCCGGGGGGAGGTCGGGGCAAAAACATTCAGTACTTC. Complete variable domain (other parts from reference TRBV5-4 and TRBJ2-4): ETGVTQSPTHLIKTRGQQVTLRCSSQSGHNTVSWYQQALGQGPQFIFQYYREEENGRGNFPPRFSGLQFPNYSSELNVNALELDDSALYLCASSPGGGRGKNIQYFGAGTRLSVL.

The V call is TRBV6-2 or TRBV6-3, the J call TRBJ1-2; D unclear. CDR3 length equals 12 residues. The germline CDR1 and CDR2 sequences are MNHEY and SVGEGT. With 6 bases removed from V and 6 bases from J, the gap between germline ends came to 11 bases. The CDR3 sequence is CASSPRGHGYTF. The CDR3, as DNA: TGTGCCAGCAGCCCTCGGGGTCATGGCTACACCTTC.

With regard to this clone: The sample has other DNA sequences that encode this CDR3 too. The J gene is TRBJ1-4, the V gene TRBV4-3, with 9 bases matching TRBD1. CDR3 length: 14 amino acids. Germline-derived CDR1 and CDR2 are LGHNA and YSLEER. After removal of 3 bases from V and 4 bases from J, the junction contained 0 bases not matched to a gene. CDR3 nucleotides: TGCGCCAGCAGCCAGGGACAGGGTAATGAAAAACTGTTTTTT. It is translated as CASSQGQGNEKLFF.

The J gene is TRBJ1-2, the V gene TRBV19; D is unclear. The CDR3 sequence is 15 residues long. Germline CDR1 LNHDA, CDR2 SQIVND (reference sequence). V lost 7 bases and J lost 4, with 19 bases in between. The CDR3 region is CASTSPGRSIYGYTF. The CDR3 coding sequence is TGTGCCAGTACCTCCCCTGGCCGATCGATCTATGGCTACACCTTC.

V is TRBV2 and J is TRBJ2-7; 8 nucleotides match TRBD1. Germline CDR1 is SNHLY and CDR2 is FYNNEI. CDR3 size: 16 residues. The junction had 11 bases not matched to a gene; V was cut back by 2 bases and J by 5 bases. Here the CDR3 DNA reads TGTGCCAGCAGTGAACTGGCGTCAGGGGGCATGAACGAGCAGTACTTC. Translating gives CASSELASGGMNEQYF.

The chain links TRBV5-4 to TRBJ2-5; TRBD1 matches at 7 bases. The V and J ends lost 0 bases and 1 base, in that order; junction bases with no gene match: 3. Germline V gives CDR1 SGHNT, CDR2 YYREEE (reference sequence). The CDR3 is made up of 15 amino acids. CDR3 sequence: CASSLAGGTQETQYF. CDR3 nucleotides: TGTGCCAGCAGCTTGGCAGGGGGAACCCAAGAGACCCAGTACTTC.

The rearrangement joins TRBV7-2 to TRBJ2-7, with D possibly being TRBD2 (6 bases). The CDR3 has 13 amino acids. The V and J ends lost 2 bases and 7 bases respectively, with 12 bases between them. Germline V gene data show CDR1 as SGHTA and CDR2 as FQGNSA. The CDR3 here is CASSLNWRGEQYF. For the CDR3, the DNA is TGTGCCAGCAGCTTAAACTGGCGGGGTGAGCAGTACTTC.

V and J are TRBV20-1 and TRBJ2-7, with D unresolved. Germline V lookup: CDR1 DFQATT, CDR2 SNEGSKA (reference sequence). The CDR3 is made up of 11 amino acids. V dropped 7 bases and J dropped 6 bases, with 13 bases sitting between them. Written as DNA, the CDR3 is TGCAGTGTCCAACGAGTCTTCGAGCAGTACTTC. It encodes CSVQRVFEQYF.

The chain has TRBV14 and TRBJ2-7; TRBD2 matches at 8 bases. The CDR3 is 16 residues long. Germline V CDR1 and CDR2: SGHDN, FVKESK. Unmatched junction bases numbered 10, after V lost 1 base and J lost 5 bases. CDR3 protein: CASSQAPSGGLDEQYF. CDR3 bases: TGTGCCAGCAGCCAAGCGCCCTCGGGAGGGTTGGACGAGCAGTACTTC. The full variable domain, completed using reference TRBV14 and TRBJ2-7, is EAGVTQFPSHSVIEKGQTVTLRCDPISGHDNLYWYRRVMGKEIKFLLHFVKESKQDESGMPNNRFLAERTGGTYSTLKVQPAELEDSGVYFCASSQAPSGGLDEQYFGPGTRLTVT.

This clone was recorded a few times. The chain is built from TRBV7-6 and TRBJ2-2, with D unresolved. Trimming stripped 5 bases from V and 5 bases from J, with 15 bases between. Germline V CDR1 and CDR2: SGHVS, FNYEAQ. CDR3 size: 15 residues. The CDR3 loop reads CASSPSQARTGELFF. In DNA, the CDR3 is TGTGCCAGCAGCCCCTCGCAGGCCAGGACCGGGGAGCTGTTTTTT.